The present T cell receptor beta chain was sequenced within a study of beta chain features in type 1 diabetes. Study context: All samples yielded around 99 million examined sorted cells. Broader study findings: Highly expressing activated T cells could be over-counted with a cDNA template. Type 1 diabetes patients showed fewer insertions and more deletions at VDJ junctions.

The authors reverse transcribed all of the isolated RNA, so sequencing captured expressed TCRB transcripts. The protocol was immunoSEQ multiplex PCR, while the TCRdb copy is restricted to in-frame clones and leaves out a portion. The table has roughly 400,000 clones, more than 11% seen once. As for this clone: The antigen is not known.

The CDR3 has 17 residues. From germline, CDR1 is SNHLY and CDR2 FYNNEI. The trim removed 8 bases at V and 4 bases at J, leaving 12 bases unmatched. The sample taken for sequencing was naive CD4+ T cells from blood. The chain carries TRBV2 and TRBJ2-3; 13 bases are shared with TRBD2. The clonotype was recovered from a man aged 30 to 39 in good health. CDR3 coding DNA: TGTGCCAGCGGACGGAGAGGACTAGCGGGAGACGCAGATACGCAGTATTTT. Amino acids: CASGRRGLAGDADTQYF.